Listed below are T cell receptor beta chains from one sample, sequenced in a study of T cells after yellow fever vaccination. TCRdb redid the calling of the 5' RACE reads with MiXCR, one entry per CDR3 protein. Here the sample spans a few hundred thousand distinct CDR3 sequences, under 15% being singletons. The input for sequencing was CD4+ T cells sorted from PBMCs, taken 15 days after the yellow fever booster vaccination. These receptors originate from a man younger than 30 who received the YFV17D yellow fever vaccine. CDR3s include the opening cysteine and the closing phenylalanine or tryptophan. D genes are given only for firm matches. For some rows the clone size is stated as once, few or many, or as a class when expanded; others skip it.

d_gene	v_gene	abundance	j_gene	CDR3aa	CDR3nt
TRBD2	TRBV5-1	few	TRBJ2-3	CASSLASGLTDTQYF	TGCGCCAGCAGCTTGGCTAGCGGTCTCACAGATACGCAGTATTTT
NA	TRBV12-3/TRBV12-4	NA	TRBJ2-3	CASSLPGLGDTQYF	TGTGCCAGCAGTTTACCGGGTCTGGGAGATACGCAGTATTTT
NA	TRBV6-5	NA	TRBJ2-7	CASKIRGSHEQYF	TGTGCCAGCAAAATCAGGGGTTCCCACGAGCAGTACTTC
TRBD1	TRBV28	few	TRBJ2-2	CASIVGQGAGELFF	TGTGCCAGCATCGTAGGACAGGGGGCCGGGGAGCTGTTTTTT
TRBD1	TRBV4-1	NA	TRBJ2-1	CASSQDPGQGVHEQFF	TGCGCCAGCAGCCAAGACCCGGGACAGGGGGTTCATGAGCAGTTCTTC
NA	TRBV4-3	NA	TRBJ2-7	CASSPRVTASYEQYF	TGCGCCAGCAGCCCCAGGGTGACAGCTTCCTACGAGCAGTACTTC
NA	TRBV6-2/TRBV6-3	NA	TRBJ1-1	CASGRLGFGTEAFF	TGTGCCAGTGGGAGGCTTGGGTTCGGCACTGAAGCTTTCTTT
TRBD2	TRBV6-2/TRBV6-3	NA	TRBJ2-5	CASSSLAEETQYF	TGTGCCAGCAGTTCCCTAGCGGAAGAGACCCAGTACTTC
NA	TRBV20-1	NA	TRBJ2-3	CSAKVPRTFTDTQYF	TGCAGTGCCAAAGTTCCCCGGACGTTCACAGATACGCAGTATTTT
NA	TRBV4-3	few	TRBJ2-7	CASSQRGTDAYEQYF	TGCGCCAGCAGCCAACGCGGGACGGACGCCTACGAGCAGTACTTC
NA	TRBV14	once	TRBJ2-7	CASSQQLVGVEQYF	TGTGCCAGCAGCCAACAACTGGTTGGGGTAGAGCAGTACTTC
TRBD1	TRBV25-1	NA	TRBJ1-5	CASKDGTGGEEPQHF	TGTGCCAGCAAGGACGGGACAGGGGGCGAGGAGCCCCAGCATTTT
NA	TRBV3-1	NA	TRBJ2-3	CASSMDVAIDTQYF	TGTGCCAGCAGCATGGACGTAGCCATAGATACGCAGTATTTT
TRBD1	TRBV20-1	NA	TRBJ1-5	CSASAGQNGNQPQHF	TGCAGTGCTTCTGCGGGACAGAACGGCAATCAGCCCCAGCATTTT
NA	TRBV27	NA	TRBJ2-1	CASSSPPTRGEQFF	TGTGCCAGCAGTTCCCCCCCGACCCGGGGTGAGCAGTTCTTC
NA	TRBV18	NA	TRBJ1-1	CASSPQSNRNTEAFF	TGTGCCAGCTCACCGCAGTCGAACAGGAACACTGAAGCTTTCTTT
NA	TRBV4-2	few	TRBJ2-5	CASSQPQETQYF	TGTGCCAGCAGCCAACCCCAAGAGACCCAGTACTTC
NA	TRBV4-3	few	TRBJ1-2	CASSYRDGNYGYTF	TGCGCCAGCAGCTACCGGGACGGCAACTATGGCTACACCTTC
NA	TRBV10-3	few	TRBJ2-7	CAIGPRVYEQYF	TGTGCCATCGGGCCCCGGGTTTACGAGCAGTACTTC
TRBD1	TRBV9	NA	TRBJ1-1	CASSVGTGWRNTEAFF	TGTGCCAGCAGCGTGGGGACAGGGTGGCGGAACACTGAAGCTTTCTTT
NA	TRBV10-3	NA	TRBJ1-1	CAIRNQGFEAFF	TGTGCCATCAGAAATCAGGGCTTCGAAGCTTTCTTT
TRBD1	TRBV9	NA	TRBJ2-5	CASSVEPGQGAGETQYF	TGTGCCAGCAGCGTGGAGCCGGGACAGGGTGCTGGAGAGACCCAGTACTTC
TRBD1	TRBV6-2/TRBV6-3	NA	TRBJ2-1	CASSPIRDSYNEQFF	TGTGCCAGCAGCCCAATCCGGGACAGCTACAATGAGCAGTTCTTC
NA	TRBV7-2	few	TRBJ1-6	CASSTIIIRSPLHF	TGTGCCAGCAGCACTATAATAATAAGGTCACCCCTCCACTTT